This entry lists 9 T cell receptor beta chains sequenced from one sample in a study of Tregs in tolerant kidney transplant recipients. Sequencing used immunoSEQ multiplex PCR; TCRdb keeps in-frame clones, though not all of them. The table shows approximately 82,000 clones, with approximately 93% occurring only once. Related graft donors supplied nonmyeloablative bone marrow transplants, and mixed chimerism was transient. Sequenced material: CD4+ T cells from blood (PBMCs), taken 12 months after the transplant. All receptors derive from a human patient who received a combined kidney and bone marrow transplant. Part of the T cells may come from the graft donor.

This chain links TRBV18 with TRBJ2-5; weak D call: TRBD1 (5 bases). The CDR3 length is 14 residues. Germline CDR1 KGHSH, CDR2 LQKENI. V gave up 2 bases and J gave up 2 bases, with 9 bases separating them. For the CDR3, the DNA is TGTGCCAGCTCACCAGGGGCAGGACAAGAGACCCAGTACTTC. As protein: CASSPGAGQETQYF.

The chain recombines TRBV7-2 with TRBJ2-1; 9 bases fit TRBD2. Trimming at V came to 1 base and at J to 7 bases, leaving 11 bases not matched to a gene. Germline CDR1 reads SGHTA; CDR2 reads FQGNSA. This CDR3 has 17 residues. The CDR3 region is CASSLELAGAGPNEQFF. In DNA form, the CDR3 reads TGTGCCAGCAGCTTAGAACTAGCGGGCGCTGGGCCTAATGAGCAGTTCTTC.

The chain combines TRBV7-2 with TRBJ2-5; D gene uncertain. V gave up 5 bases and J gave up 0 bases, with 13 bases separating them. There are 15 residues in the CDR3. CDR1 and CDR2 (germline): SGHTA, FQGNSA. The chain's CDR3 is CASSLLGGDQETQYF. The DNA of the CDR3 is TGTGCCAGCAGCCTCCTTGGCGGAGACCAAGAGACCCAGTACTTC. Complete variable domain (other parts from reference TRBV7-2 and TRBJ2-5): GAGVSQSPSNKVTEKGKDVELRCDPISGHTALYWYRQSLGQGLEFLIYFQGNSAPDKSGLPSDRFSAERTGGSVSTLTIQRTQQEDSAVYLCASSLLGGDQETQYFGPGTRLLVL.

This clone has only one observation. The rearrangement links TRBV4-1 to TRBJ2-1; D might be TRBD2 (6 bases). The germline gives CDR1 MGHRA, CDR2 YSYEKL. This CDR3 region has 14 residues. Trimming shortened V by 2 bases and J by 7 bases, and 12 bases separated the two germline ends. In DNA, the CDR3 is TGCGCCAGCAGCCAAACGGGTCGGGGGAATGAGCAGTTCTTC. It is translated as CASSQTGRGNEQFF.

J is TRBJ1-5 and V is TRBV19; the D gene is possibly TRBD1 (5 bases). The CDR3 contains 15 residues. V lost 6 bases and J lost 7, with 19 bases in between. Per germline, CDR1 LNHDA and CDR2 SQIVND (reference sequence). CDR3: CASSGQQYRPQPQHF. CDR3 DNA sequence: TGTGCCAGTAGCGGACAACAATACCGCCCCCAGCCCCAGCATTTT.

The V call is TRBV6-5, the J call TRBJ1-2; 7 nucleotides align to TRBD1. CDR3 size: 16 residues. The germline V gene has CDR1 MNHEY and CDR2 SVGAGI. Trimming at V came to 2 bases and at J to 4 bases, leaving 10 bases not matched to a gene. As DNA, the CDR3 is TGTGCCAGCAGTTACAAAGGTGGACAGGTGATCTATGGCTACACCTTC. Protein product: CASSYKGGQVIYGYTF.

The V and J genes are TRBV6-6 and TRBJ2-3, with a tentative D call TRBD2 (6 bases). The CDR3 loop spans 14 amino acids. V lost 11 bases to trimming and J lost 2 bases, with 17 bases between them. Germline V gives CDR1 MNHNY, CDR2 SVGAGI (reference sequence). In DNA form, the CDR3 reads TGTGCCGGCGGCCGGGGCGGGACCACAGATACGCAGTATTTT. It specifies CAGGRGGTTDTQYF.

V is TRBV29-1 and J is TRBJ2-5; D is perhaps TRBD2 (5 bases). From germline, CDR1 is SQVTM and CDR2 ANQGSEA. The V end lost 3 bases, the J end lost 5 bases, and 16 bases lay between the germline ends. This CDR3 is 14 amino acids long. The CDR3 DNA reads TGCAGCGTTGAGATGGGAACTAGTTTGGAGACCCAGTACTTC. Translation gives CSVEMGTSLETQYF.

The chain has TRBV21-1 and TRBJ1-2; TRBD1 is the table's D call, not checked against the DNA. TRBV21-1 corresponds to a pseudogene. The CDR3 contains 17 residues. This CDR3 is CASSKEMGQAFFYGYTF. Written as DNA, the CDR3 is TGTGCCAGCAGCAAAGAGATGGGGCAGGCATTTTTCTATGGCTACACCTTC.